This T cell receptor (beta chain) was recorded in a study of blood T cell repertoires in COVID-19 (TCRdb year 2020). Study-level background: Samples covering the acute and convalescent phases of COVID-19 were provided by collaborators in the United States, Italy and Spain. The material from the prospective study consisted of cDNA or gDNA derived from T cells, B-cell-depleted T cells, or PBMCs. Subjects who had been exposed to COVID-19, were actively infected with it, or had recovered from it provided the deeply sampled blood TCRbeta repertoires that made up the dataset. The repertoires were made available in a free public database intended to serve as a resource for research on the immune response to SARS-CoV-2. The samples were drawn from the first 160 participants of the ongoing ImmuneRACE study and from more than 1,000 subjects provided by 6 global collaborators. Sample metadata almost always included a de-identified subject ID, COVID-19 status, age in years and sex. Where available, HLA class I and class II types were obtained from metadata supplied by the sample provider rather than from assay-based typing.

The immunoSEQ Assay, a bias-controlled multiplex PCR, was used to amplify TCRbeta CDR3 regions from genomic DNA. The paper's data handling went like this. The number of nucleated cells in each sample was estimated by amplification of reference gene primers within the assay. To quantify the absolute abundance of each unique TCRbeta CDR3 rearrangement, sequence reads were collapsed and filtered. For each sample, productive Simpson clonality was calculated by taking the square root of Simpson's diversity index across productive rearrangements. This is the immuneACCESS table as TCRdb keeps it, with only in-frame sequences that have V and J called. A part of the clones is gone; compared with another copy, unresolved V genes explain less than half, and the rest is unexplained. D and trimming were read from the DNA, whereas the V and J calls and clone size are those reported in that table. Within this sample are 130,000 to 150,000 clones, with about 87% of them counted one time only. The ten most abundant clones make up about 6% of the sample.

The collaborating institutions used their own protocols to collect whole blood in K2EDTA tubes. For TCRbeta analysis, collaborator samples were shipped as frozen whole blood, as isolated PBMCs, or as DNA extracted from either sample type. The investigation overall reported the following: The amount of clinical and demographic metadata varied by source and participant and was provided uncurated.

Of note for this clone: It has no known antigen specificity. No per-base quality is available; no much larger clone lies one base away.

From a lookup of the germline V gene, CDR1 and CDR2 are SGDLS and YYNGEE. V sheds 7 bases and J sheds 8 bases, leaving 22 bases between their ends. Including cysteine and phenylalanine, the CDR3 has 15 amino acids. Only CDR3 DNA remains: 45 bases, in frame from the first base. This TCR was sampled from a man aged 80 or over with acute or convalescent COVID-19. Sequences were obtained from peripheral blood. The rearrangement combines TRBV9 with TRBJ1-5; no confident D gene assignment can be made. The DNA reads TGTGCCAGCGGCCCATATTCGGAACCAGGTGAGCCCCAGCATTTT. Its coded protein is CASGPYSEPGEPQHF.